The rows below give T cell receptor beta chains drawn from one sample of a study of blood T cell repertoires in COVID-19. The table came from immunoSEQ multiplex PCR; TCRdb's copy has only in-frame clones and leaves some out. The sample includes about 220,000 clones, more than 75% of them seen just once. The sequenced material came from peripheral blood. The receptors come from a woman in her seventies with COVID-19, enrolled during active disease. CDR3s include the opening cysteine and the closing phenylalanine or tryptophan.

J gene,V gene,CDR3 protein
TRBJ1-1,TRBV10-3,CAISYRGDTEAFF
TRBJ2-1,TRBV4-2,CASSPRLAGSVYNEQFF
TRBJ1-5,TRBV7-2,CASRRSGDSNQPQHF
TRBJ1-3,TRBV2,CASSRSSGNTIYF
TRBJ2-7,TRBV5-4,CASSPSPPYEQYF
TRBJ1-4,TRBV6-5,CASSYVGGRPEKKLFF
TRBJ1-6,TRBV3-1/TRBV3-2,CASSLGTGGSPLHF
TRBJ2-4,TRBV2,CASSGWDRENIQYF
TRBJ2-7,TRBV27,CASSSSTTQYF
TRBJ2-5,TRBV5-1,CASSLTQGFGETQYF
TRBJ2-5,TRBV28,CASRPLGMSGGQETQYF
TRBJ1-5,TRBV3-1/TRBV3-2,CASSQEAGGWNSNQPQHF
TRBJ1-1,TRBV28,CASSTSGVRSEAFF
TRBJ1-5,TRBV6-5,CASGRQENQPQHF
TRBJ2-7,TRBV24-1,CATSDPGTPRGEQYF
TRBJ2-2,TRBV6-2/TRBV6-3,CASSTPTSGRFTGELFF
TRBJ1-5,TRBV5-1,CASSVVPGQNQPQHF
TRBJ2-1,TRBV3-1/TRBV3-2,CASSQDRRKAGGSSYNEQFF
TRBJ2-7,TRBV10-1,CASSESFGGYYEQYF
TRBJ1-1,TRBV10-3,CAISVESNANTEAFF
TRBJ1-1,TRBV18,CASSRGQGWTEAFF
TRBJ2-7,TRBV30,CAWSVGAGNYEQYF
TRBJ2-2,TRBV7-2,CASSLERGRRGELFF
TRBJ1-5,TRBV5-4,CASSRYPQEDQPQHF
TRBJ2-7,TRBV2,CASSALPGGTYEQYF
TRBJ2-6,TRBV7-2,CASSEQGLARGANVLTF
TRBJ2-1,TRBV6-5,CASRGLAGNEQFF
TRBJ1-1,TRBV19,CASSLTASTEAFF
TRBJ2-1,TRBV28,CASQGANEQFF
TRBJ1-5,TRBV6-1,CASSDNRAPKFQPQHF
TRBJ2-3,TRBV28,CASSLADTSTDTQYF
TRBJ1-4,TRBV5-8,CASSRGSRNEKLFF
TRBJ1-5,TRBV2,CASSDSTGGQPQHF
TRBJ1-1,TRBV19,CASSIGQGGRTEAFF
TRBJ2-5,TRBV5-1,CASSAVLGLAGYQETQYF
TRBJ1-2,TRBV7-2,CASSLAGTGGIGYTF
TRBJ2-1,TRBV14,CASSPWSGAGGYNEQFF
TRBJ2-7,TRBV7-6,CASSLQGQPRYEQYF
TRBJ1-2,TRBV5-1,CASSLDKTYGYTF
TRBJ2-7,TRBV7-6,CASSIEGGRAYEQYF
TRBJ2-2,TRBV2,CASSESRTGELFF
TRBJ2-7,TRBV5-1,CASSLVGTVTYEQYF
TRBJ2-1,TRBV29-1,CSVVGTSGRGYNEQFF
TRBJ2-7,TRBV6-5,CASRDRAYEQYF
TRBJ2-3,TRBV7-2,CASSSRLAGVRSTDTQYF
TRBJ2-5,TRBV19,CVGRLAVYQETQYF
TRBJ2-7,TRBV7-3,CASRPDGTSGTLEQYF
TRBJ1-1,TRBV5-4,CASSLPGQGAIEAFF
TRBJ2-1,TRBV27,CASSPQTSGGYNEQFF
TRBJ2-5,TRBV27,CASSSLALQETQYF
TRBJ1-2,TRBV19,CASSTGTGNYGYTF
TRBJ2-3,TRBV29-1,CSAPDTSGRKSDTQYF
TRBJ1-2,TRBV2,CASRWTGGGGYTF
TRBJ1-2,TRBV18,CASSPPGTGLPYGYTF